The entry below describes one T cell receptor (beta chain). V lost 5 bases, J lost 5 bases, and 10 bases stayed unmatched. This CDR3 spans 16 amino acids. CDR1 SGHVS and CDR2 FNYEAQ come from the germline V gene. This sample was taken from a study of blood T cell repertoires in COVID-19. As for the study in general: Acute-phase and convalescent COVID-19 samples originated in the United States, Italy and Spain.

Authors' data handling: Estimation of nucleated cell counts was performed using reference gene primer amplification. This table comes from immunoSEQ multiplex PCR, and its TCRdb copy is limited to in-frame clones, with some not included. That table supplies the V and J calls and clone size; D and trimming were determined from the DNA. The repertoire includes some 380,000 clones, 81% of them detected once, and about 1.2% sits in the top ten. The sequencing input was peripheral blood. The rearrangement links TRBV7-6 to TRBJ2-5; 11 bases align to TRBD2. This TCR was recovered from a human donor with acute or convalescent COVID-19. The donor label of this sample is uncertain. The CDR3 DNA follows: TGTGCCAGCAGCCCAGGAGATAGCGGGGGGGCCGAGACCCAGTACTTC. This sequence encodes CASSPGDSGGAETQYF.